The 2 T cell receptor beta chains below were found in one sample sequenced in a study of immune heterogeneity within non-small cell lung tumors. Using 32 V and 13 J primers, multiplex PCR amplified TCR beta CDR3. One entry per CDR3 protein results from TCRdb running MiXCR on the multiplex PCR reads. The repertoire holds more than 4,000 distinct CDR3 sequences, with approximately 22% as singletons. The template for each sample was roughly 600 ng of genomic DNA, which had been extracted from bulk tumor tissue. Primary tumors were biopsied several times each, far apart, intraoperatively. Newly diagnosed with untreated non-small cell lung cancer, the patients underwent curative surgery. The sequencing sample was made of lung tumor tissue. Receptors originate from a man aged 55 to 70 with non-small cell lung cancer.

The rearrangement uses TRBV7-9 and TRBJ1-1; 7 bases align to TRBD1. J gave up 0 bases and V 6 bases, and 10 bases lay outside the gene matches. Per the germline V gene, CDR1 is SEHNR and CDR2 is FQNEAQ (reference sequence). CDR3 length: 16 residues. CDR3 in amino acids: CASRLYPGTVNTEAFF. The CDR3 DNA follows: TGTGCCAGCAGGCTTTACCCCGGGACAGTGAACACTGAAGCTTTCTTT.

The table lists this clonotype with a few counts. The CDR3 loop is CAWTGQGDTEAFF. In DNA form, the CDR3 reads TGTGCCTGGACCGGGCAGGGGGACACTGAAGCTTTCTTT. The rearrangement uses TRBV30 and TRBJ1-1, with 7 bases identical to TRBD1. The trim removed 4 bases at V and 3 bases at J, leaving 5 bases unmatched. This CDR3 is built from 13 residues. Germline V gene sequence: CDR1 GTSNPN, CDR2 SVGIG (reference sequence).